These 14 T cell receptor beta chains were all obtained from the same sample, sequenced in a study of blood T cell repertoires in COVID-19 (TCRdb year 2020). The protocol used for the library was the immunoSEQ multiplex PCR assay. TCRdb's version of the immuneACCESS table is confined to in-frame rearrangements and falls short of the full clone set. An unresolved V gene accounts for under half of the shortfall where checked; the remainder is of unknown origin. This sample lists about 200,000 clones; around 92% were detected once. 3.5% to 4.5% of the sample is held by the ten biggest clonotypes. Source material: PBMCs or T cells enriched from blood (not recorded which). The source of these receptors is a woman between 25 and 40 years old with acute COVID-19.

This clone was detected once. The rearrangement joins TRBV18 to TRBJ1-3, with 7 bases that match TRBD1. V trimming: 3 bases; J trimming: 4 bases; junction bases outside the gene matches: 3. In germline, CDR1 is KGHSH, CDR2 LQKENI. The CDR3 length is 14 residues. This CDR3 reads CASSPVTGGNTIYF. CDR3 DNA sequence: TGTGCCAGCTCACCGGTGACAGGGGGAAACACCATATATTTT.

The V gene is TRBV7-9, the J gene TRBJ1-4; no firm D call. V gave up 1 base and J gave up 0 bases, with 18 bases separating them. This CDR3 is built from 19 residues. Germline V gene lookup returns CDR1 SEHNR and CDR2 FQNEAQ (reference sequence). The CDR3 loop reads CASSLGSPQVVATNEKLFF. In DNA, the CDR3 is TGTGCCAGCAGCTTAGGCAGTCCCCAGGTAGTTGCAACTAATGAAAAACTGTTTTTT.

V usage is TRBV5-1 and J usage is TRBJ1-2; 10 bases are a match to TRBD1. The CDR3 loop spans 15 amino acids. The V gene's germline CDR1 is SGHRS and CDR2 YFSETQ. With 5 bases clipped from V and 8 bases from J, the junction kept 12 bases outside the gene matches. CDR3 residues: CASRPPGQGQEGYTF. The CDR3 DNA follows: TGCGCCAGCAGACCACCGGGACAGGGGCAGGAAGGCTACACCTTC.

The CDR3 region is CASSQLNNNSPLHF. The DNA of the CDR3 is TGTGCCAGCAGCCAATTAAATAATAATTCACCCCTCCACTTT. This rearrangement joins TRBV4-2 to TRBJ1-6; D remains unclear. The germline gives CDR1 LGHNA, CDR2 YNFKEQ. Trimming cost V 2 bases and J 5 bases, with 7 bases left between them. The CDR3 consists of 14 residues.

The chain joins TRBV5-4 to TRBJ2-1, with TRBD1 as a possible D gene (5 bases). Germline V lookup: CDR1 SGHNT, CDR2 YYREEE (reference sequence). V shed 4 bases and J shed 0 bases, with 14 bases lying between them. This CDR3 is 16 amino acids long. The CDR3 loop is CASSVGGASSYNEQFF. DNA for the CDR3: TGTGCCAGCAGCGTTGGTGGGGCGAGCTCCTACAATGAGCAGTTCTTC.

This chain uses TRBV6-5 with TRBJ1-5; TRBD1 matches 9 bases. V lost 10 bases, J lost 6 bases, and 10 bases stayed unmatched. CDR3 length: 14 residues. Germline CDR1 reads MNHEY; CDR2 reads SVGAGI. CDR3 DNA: TGTGCCACCAAGCCGGGACAGGGTTTTCAGCCCCAGCATTTT. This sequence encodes CATKPGQGFQPQHF.

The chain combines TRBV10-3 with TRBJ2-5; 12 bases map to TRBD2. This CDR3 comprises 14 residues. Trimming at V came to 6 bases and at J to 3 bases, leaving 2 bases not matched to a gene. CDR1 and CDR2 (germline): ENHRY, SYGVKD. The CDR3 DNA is TGTGCCATCAGGGCTAGCGGGGGGGAAGAGACCCAGTACTTC. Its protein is CAIRASGGEETQYF.

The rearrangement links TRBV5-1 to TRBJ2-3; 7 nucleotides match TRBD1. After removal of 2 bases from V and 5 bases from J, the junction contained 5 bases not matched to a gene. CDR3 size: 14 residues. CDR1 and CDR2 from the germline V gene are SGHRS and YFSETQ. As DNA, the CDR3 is TGCGCCAGCAGCTTCGACAGGGTGTTAGATACGCAGTATTTT. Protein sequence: CASSFDRVLDTQYF. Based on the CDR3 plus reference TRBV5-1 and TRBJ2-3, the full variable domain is KAGVTQTPRYLIKTRGQQVTLSCSPISGHRSVSWYQQTPGQGLQFLFEYFSETQRNKGNFPGRFSGRQFSNSRSEMNVSTLELGDSALYLCASSFDRVLDTQYFGPGTRLTVL.

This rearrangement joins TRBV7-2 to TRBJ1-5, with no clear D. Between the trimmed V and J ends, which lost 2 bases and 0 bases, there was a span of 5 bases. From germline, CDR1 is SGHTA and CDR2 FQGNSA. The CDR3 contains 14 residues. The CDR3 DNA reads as TGTGCCAGCAGCTTATACGGTAGCAATCAGCCCCAGCATTTT. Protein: CASSLYGSNQPQHF.

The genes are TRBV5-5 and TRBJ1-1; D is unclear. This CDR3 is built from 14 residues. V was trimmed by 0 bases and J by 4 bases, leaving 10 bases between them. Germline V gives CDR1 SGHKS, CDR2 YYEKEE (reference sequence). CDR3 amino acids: CASSLGREGTEAFF. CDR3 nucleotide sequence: TGTGCCAGCAGCTTGGGTAGGGAGGGCACTGAAGCTTTCTTT.

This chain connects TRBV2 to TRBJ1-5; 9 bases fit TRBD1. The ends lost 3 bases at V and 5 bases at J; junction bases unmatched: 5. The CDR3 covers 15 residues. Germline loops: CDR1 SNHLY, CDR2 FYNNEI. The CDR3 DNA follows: TGTGCCAGCAGTGAGCCGGGACAGGGCGATCAGCCCCAGCATTTT. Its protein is CASSEPGQGDQPQHF.

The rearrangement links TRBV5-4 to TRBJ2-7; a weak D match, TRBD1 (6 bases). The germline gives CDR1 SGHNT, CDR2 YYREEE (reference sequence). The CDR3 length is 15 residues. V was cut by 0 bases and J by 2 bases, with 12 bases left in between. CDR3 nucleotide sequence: TGTGCCAGCAGCTTGGGTACAGGGAAAGCCTACGAGCAGTACTTC. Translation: CASSLGTGKAYEQYF.

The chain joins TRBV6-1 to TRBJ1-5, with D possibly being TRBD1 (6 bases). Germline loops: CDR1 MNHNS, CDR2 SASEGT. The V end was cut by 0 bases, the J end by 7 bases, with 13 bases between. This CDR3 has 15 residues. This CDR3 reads CASSEAWGGQQPQHF. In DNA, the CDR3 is TGTGCCAGCAGTGAAGCGTGGGGGGGGCAACAGCCCCAGCATTTT.

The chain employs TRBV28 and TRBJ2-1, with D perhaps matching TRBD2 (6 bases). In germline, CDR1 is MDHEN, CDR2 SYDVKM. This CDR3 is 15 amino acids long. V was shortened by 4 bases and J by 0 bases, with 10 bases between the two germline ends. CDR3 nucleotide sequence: TGTGCCAGCAGTTCGGGACTCCTCTCCTACAATGAGCAGTTCTTC. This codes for CASSSGLLSYNEQFF. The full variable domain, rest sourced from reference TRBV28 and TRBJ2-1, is DVKVTQSSRYLVKRTGEKVFLECVQDMDHENMFWYRQDPGLGLRLIYFSYDVKMKEKGDIPEGYSVSREKKERFSLILESASTNQTSMYLCASSSGLLSYNEQFFGPGTRLTVL.